The 15 T cell receptor beta chains given below trace back to one sample, sequenced in a study of T cells after yellow fever vaccination. TCRdb re-derived calls from the 5' RACE reads in MiXCR, one entry per CDR3 protein. The sample includes 68,000 or so distinct CDR3 sequences, about 7% of them seen just once. The starting material was CD8+ T cells sorted from PBMCs, obtained 15 days after the yellow fever booster vaccination. The source is a young man who received the YFV17D yellow fever vaccine.

Turning to this clonotype: A much bigger clone sits one base away, suggesting this may be a read error. The chain couples TRBV15 to TRBJ2-7; TRBD1 is a possible D gene (6 bases). From germline, CDR1 is LNHNV and CDR2 YYDKDF (reference sequence). The V end was cut by 6 bases, the J end by 3 bases, with 18 bases between. The CDR3 consists of 15 residues. CDR3: CATRRGTDQVYEQYF. The CDR3 bases are TGTGCCACCAGGAGGGGGACCGACCAAGTCTACGAGCAGTACTTC.

This clonotype has ten or more counts. The chain has TRBV28 and TRBJ2-5; tentatively, D is TRBD1 or TRBD2 (6 bases each). CDR1 MDHEN and CDR2 SYDVKM come from the germline V gene. CDR3 size: 13 residues. The ends were cut back, 8 bases at V and 4 bases at J, with 14 bases in the middle. The CDR3 loop is CASVGGGGETQYF. In nucleotides, the CDR3 is TGTGCCAGCGTAGGGGGAGGCGGAGAGACCCAGTACTTC.

This clonotype showed up many times. The rearrangement links TRBV9 to TRBJ2-2, with D unresolved. This CDR3 has 14 residues. In germline, CDR1 is SGDLS, CDR2 YYNGEE. V gave up 0 bases and J gave up 4 bases, with 7 bases separating them. This chain's CDR3 is CASSVALATGELFF. The CDR3 nucleotides read TGTGCCAGCAGCGTAGCGTTGGCCACCGGGGAGCTGTTTTTT.

This clonotype was seen ten or more times. This sequence joins TRBV9 and TRBJ1-5, with D unresolved. Trimming left V 5 bases short and J 3 bases short, with 12 bases between. Germline CDR1 is SGDLS and CDR2 is YYNGEE. This CDR3 has 14 amino acids. Written as DNA, the CDR3 is TGTGCCAGCAGTCAAGGGTGGTCCAATCAGCCCCAGCATTTT. Encoded protein: CASSQGWSNQPQHF.

This clonotype came up a few times. The chain recombines TRBV11-1 with TRBJ2-2, with D perhaps matching TRBD2 (7 bases). The germline V gene encodes CDR1 SGHAT and CDR2 FQDESV (reference sequence). The CDR3 is made up of 20 amino acids. V lost 2 bases and J lost 1, with 23 bases in between. The CDR3 reads CASSLWGGQASGENTGELFF. The CDR3 region has the DNA TGTGCCAGCAGCTTATGGGGGGGACAAGCTTCGGGGGAGAACACCGGGGAGCTGTTTTTT.

This clonotype occurred a few times. This chain links TRBV29-1 with TRBJ2-1; 10 nucleotides agree with TRBD1. J was trimmed by 7 bases and V by 7 bases; bases with no gene match: 7. The CDR3 spans 13 residues. CDR1 and CDR2 (germline): SQVTM, ANQGSEA. DNA of the CDR3: TGCAGCGCCTTCGGGACAGGGGAGAATGAGCAGTTCTTC. Protein: CSAFGTGENEQFF.

In the case of this clonotype: Possible read error: a much larger clone is one base away. The chain combines TRBV29-1 with TRBJ2-3, with D perhaps TRBD1 or TRBD2 (5 bases each). This CDR3 has 14 residues. Germline V gives CDR1 SQVTM, CDR2 ANQGSEA. The CDR3 DNA follows: TGCAGAGTTGTGGTCAGGGAGATGACAGATACGCAGTATTTT. Its translation: CRVVVREMTDTQYF.

This clonotype was counted at least ten times. V is TRBV29-1 and J is TRBJ2-1, with 11 positions matching TRBD2. The CDR3 covers 18 residues. Germline lookup yields CDR1 SQVTM and CDR2 ANQGSEA. Trimming cost V 6 bases and J 0 bases; bases outside gene matches: 13. CDR3 coding DNA: TGCAGCGTGGGCTGGACTAGCGGGCGACTGAGCTCCTACAATGAGCAGTTCTTC. This gives the protein CSVGWTSGRLSSYNEQFF.

This clonotype was found many times. The chain recombines TRBV7-9 with TRBJ2-1; 12 nucleotides match TRBD2. The CDR3 runs to 13 residues. Germline values: CDR1 SEHNR, CDR2 FQNEAQ (reference sequence). This CDR3 is CWTSGTSYNEQFF. The CDR3 DNA is TGTTGGACTAGCGGGACCTCCTACAATGAGCAGTTCTTC.

Comments on this clonotype: This may come from a read error, since a much larger clone is one base off. J is TRBJ1-1 and V is TRBV9; D uncertain. The germline V and J ends were trimmed by 4 bases and 1 base, with 11 bases remaining between them. The CDR3 totals 14 residues. Germline values: CDR1 SGDLS, CDR2 YYNGEE. CDR3 nucleotides: TGTGCCAGCAGCACAAGCACATGGAACACTGAAGCTTTCTTT. Translated: CASSTSTWNTEAFF.

This clonotype occurred many times. The V and J genes are TRBV5-6 and TRBJ2-7; D is possibly TRBD1 or TRBD2 (5 bases each). In germline, CDR1 is SGHDT, CDR2 YYEEEE. The CDR3 runs 15 residues. Deletions cut 6 bases from V and 0 bases from J, with 16 bases between. The CDR3 region has the DNA TGTGCCAGCACTAGTGTGGGACCTTCCTCCTACGAGCAGTACTTC. This translates into CASTSVGPSSYEQYF. Complete variable domain (other parts from reference TRBV5-6 and TRBJ2-7): DAGVTQSPTHLIKTRGQQVTLRCSPKSGHDTVSWYQQALGQGPQFIFQYYEEEERQRGNFPDRFSGHQFPNYSSELNVNALLLGDSALYLCASTSVGPSSYEQYFGPGTRLTVT.

This clonotype was seen ten or more times. The chain joins TRBV12-3 or TRBV12-4 to TRBJ2-7; possibly TRBD2 for D (7 bases). V lost 2 bases, J lost 5 bases, and 16 bases lay in between. This CDR3 comprises 15 residues. CDR3: CASSLMRGRVDEQYF. The CDR3 DNA is TGTGCCAGCAGTTTAATGCGGGGGCGTGTAGACGAGCAGTACTTC.

This clonotype has at least ten counts. The chain joins TRBV30 to TRBJ2-2; no clear D. V was cut by 3 bases and J by 13 bases, with 27 bases left in between. CDR3 length: 16 amino acids. CDR1 and CDR2 from the germline V gene are GTSNPN and SVGIG (reference sequence). In DNA form, the CDR3 reads TGTGCCTGGAGGAAGGACCCTGGAATACTGCAAAGGGCGCTGTTTTTT. It specifies CAWRKDPGILQRALFF.

Ten or more counts support this clonotype. The V and J genes are TRBV28 and TRBJ2-1; TRBD1 matches 8 bases. The germline gives CDR1 MDHEN, CDR2 SYDVKM. The CDR3 spans 14 residues. With V trimmed by 11 bases and J by 8 bases, 14 bases remained unmatched. The CDR3 DNA sequence: TGTGCCTCCACCGGATACCAGGGGGCCTATGAGCAGTTCTTC. It is translated as CASTGYQGAYEQFF.

The table lists this clonotype with many counts. J is TRBJ2-7 and V is TRBV2; D unclear. The CDR3 consists of 12 residues. Trimming cost V 4 bases and J 6 bases, with 10 bases left between them. Germline lookup yields CDR1 SNHLY and CDR2 FYNNEI. CDR3 region: CASSVLPTEQYF. For the CDR3, the DNA is TGTGCCAGCAGTGTACTACCCACCGAGCAGTACTTC.